A selection of T cell receptor beta chains follows, all from one sample in a study of shared T cell receptors in the human thymus. Assay: immunoSEQ multiplex PCR; the TCRdb copy retains only in-frame clones and omits some. The repertoire holds about 380,000 clones, with around 95% as singletons. Material: thymocytes. The receptor source for this set is a human donor. The CDR3 runs from the conserved cysteine through the conserved F or W. D genes are given only for firm matches. Where a row states a size, it is once, few, many or the class of an expanded clone; other rows omit it.

v_call: TRBV12-5
d_call: TRBD2
j_call: TRBJ2-7
clone_size: NA
cdr3_nt: TGTGCTAGTGGTTGGATTGGCCGGGAGGGCCCAGGCTCCTACGAGCAGTACTTC
cdr3_aa: CASGWIGREGPGSYEQYF

v_call: TRBV10-2
d_call: NA
j_call: TRBJ2-1
clone_size: NA
cdr3_nt: TGCGCCAGCAGAGGACTCGGGGACAATGAGCAGTTCTTC
cdr3_aa: CASRGLGDNEQFF

v_call: TRBV12-5
d_call: TRBD1
j_call: TRBJ1-1
clone_size: NA
cdr3_nt: TGTGCTAGTGGTTGCGGACAGGGCGGCAGGAACACTGAAGCTTTCTTT
cdr3_aa: CASGCGQGGRNTEAFF

v_call: TRBV18
d_call: NA
j_call: TRBJ1-1
clone_size: NA
cdr3_nt: TGTGCCAGCTCACCAAAGGGAAAGAGGATCGGATTGTACACTGAAGCTTTCTTT
cdr3_aa: CASSPKGKRIGLYTEAFF

v_call: TRBV5-6
d_call: TRBD2
j_call: TRBJ2-7
clone_size: NA
cdr3_nt: TGTGCCAGCAGCTATGGGACTAGCGGCGTGCAGTACTTC
cdr3_aa: CASSYGTSGVQYF

v_call: TRBV11-3
d_call: TRBD1
j_call: TRBJ2-2
clone_size: NA
cdr3_nt: TGTGCCAGCAGCTTAGGGCAGGGGGACACCGGGGAGCTGTTTTTT
cdr3_aa: CASSLGQGDTGELFF

v_call: TRBV15
d_call: NA
j_call: TRBJ2-7
clone_size: NA
cdr3_nt: TGTGCCACCAGCGAGCGAGGGACACACTCCTACGAGCAGTACTTC
cdr3_aa: CATSERGTHSYEQYF

v_call: TRBV30
d_call: NA
j_call: TRBJ1-5
clone_size: NA
cdr3_nt: TGTGCCTGGAGTTCGGTGCGGGACAATCAGCCCCAGCATTTT
cdr3_aa: CAWSSVRDNQPQHF

v_call: TRBV5-5
d_call: NA
j_call: TRBJ1-1
clone_size: NA
cdr3_nt: TGTGCCAGCAGCTTGGAAGGCGACCTAAACACTGAAGCTTTCTTT
cdr3_aa: CASSLEGDLNTEAFF

v_call: TRBV27
d_call: TRBD2
j_call: TRBJ2-1
clone_size: NA
cdr3_nt: TGTGCCAGCAGCAACAATTTCCAAACGGAGCGGGAGGACCCCTACAATGAGCAGTTCTTC
cdr3_aa: CASSNNFQTEREDPYNEQFF

v_call: TRBV27
d_call: NA
j_call: TRBJ2-3
clone_size: NA
cdr3_nt: TGTGCCAGCAGTCCCGGGACAGGGACTAGCCAACTAAGCACAGATACGCAGTATTTT
cdr3_aa: CASSPGTGTSQLSTDTQYF

v_call: TRBV11-2
d_call: TRBD2
j_call: TRBJ2-1
clone_size: NA
cdr3_nt: TGTGCCAGCACCACTTTTTGGGGTGGACCTGCGGGAGTGGTCAATGAGCAGTTCTTC
cdr3_aa: CASTTFWGGPAGVVNEQFF

v_call: TRBV6-5
d_call: TRBD1
j_call: TRBJ2-7
clone_size: NA
cdr3_nt: TGTGCCAGCAGTTACTCGAGAGACAGGGGCCACGAGCAGTACTTC
cdr3_aa: CASSYSRDRGHEQYF

v_call: TRBV30
d_call: TRBD1
j_call: TRBJ1-4
clone_size: NA
cdr3_nt: TGTGCCTACCAGGGGGCGCGGGGTGAAAAACTGTTTTTT
cdr3_aa: CAYQGARGEKLFF

v_call: TRBV2
d_call: NA
j_call: TRBJ2-2
clone_size: NA
cdr3_nt: TGTGCCAGCATTAGACTTTGGACTGGGGAGCTGTTTTTT
cdr3_aa: CASIRLWTGELFF

v_call: TRBV28
d_call: NA
j_call: TRBJ2-2
clone_size: NA
cdr3_nt: TGTGCCAGCAGTTTTTCCGATCCTGCAACCGGGGAGCTGTTTTTT
cdr3_aa: CASSFSDPATGELFF

v_call: TRBV27
d_call: NA
j_call: TRBJ1-2
clone_size: NA
cdr3_nt: TGTGCCAGCAGTTTTCAGGGGCCCTATGGCTACACCTTC
cdr3_aa: CASSFQGPYGYTF

v_call: TRBV25-1
d_call: NA
j_call: TRBJ2-3
clone_size: NA
cdr3_nt: TGTGCCAGCAGTGAAGATTTCACAGATACGCAGTATTTT
cdr3_aa: CASSEDFTDTQYF

v_call: TRBV28
d_call: NA
j_call: TRBJ2-7
clone_size: once
cdr3_nt: TGTGCCAGCACGACCCCACAGGCAAACTACGAGCAGTACTTC
cdr3_aa: CASTTPQANYEQYF

v_call: TRBV6-1
d_call: TRBD1
j_call: TRBJ2-5
clone_size: NA
cdr3_nt: TGTGCCAGCAGGAAAATACAGGGGGGCGAGACCCAGTACTTC
cdr3_aa: CASRKIQGGETQYF

v_call: TRBV5-6
d_call: NA
j_call: TRBJ2-1
clone_size: NA
cdr3_nt: TGTGCCAGCAGCGACGACAGGTCCACCTACAATGAGCAGTTCTTC
cdr3_aa: CASSDDRSTYNEQFF

v_call: TRBV6-1
d_call: TRBD1
j_call: TRBJ1-2
clone_size: once
cdr3_nt: TGTGCCAGCAGTGACCGACAGGGGGCTATCTATGGCTACACCTTC
cdr3_aa: CASSDRQGAIYGYTF

v_call: TRBV7-2
d_call: TRBD1
j_call: TRBJ2-7
clone_size: NA
cdr3_nt: TGTGCCAGCAGCTTACTGGGACAGGGTGGTTCGGGCGAGCAGTACTTC
cdr3_aa: CASSLLGQGGSGEQYF

v_call: TRBV9
d_call: TRBD2
j_call: TRBJ2-7
clone_size: NA
cdr3_nt: TGTGCCAGCAGCGGGCCCGGGACTAGCGGAAGAAGGGGCTCCTACGAGCAGTACTTC
cdr3_aa: CASSGPGTSGRRGSYEQYF

v_call: TRBV5-1
d_call: TRBD2
j_call: TRBJ2-1
clone_size: NA
cdr3_nt: TGCGCCAGCAGCTTGGCCGGGGGAGGGAAGAACAATGAGCAGTTCTTC
cdr3_aa: CASSLAGGGKNNEQFF

v_call: TRBV12-5
d_call: TRBD1
j_call: TRBJ1-4
clone_size: NA
cdr3_nt: TGTGCTAGTGCTATGACAGGGGTAGGTGAAAAACTGTTTTTT
cdr3_aa: CASAMTGVGEKLFF

v_call: TRBV18
d_call: TRBD1
j_call: TRBJ1-1
clone_size: NA
cdr3_nt: TGTGCCAGCTCACCACGAAACCGGGACAGGAATCTCATGAACACTGAAGCTTTCTTT
cdr3_aa: CASSPRNRDRNLMNTEAFF

v_call: TRBV5-1
d_call: TRBD1
j_call: TRBJ1-1
clone_size: NA
cdr3_nt: TGCGCCAGCAGCTCCGGACAGGGGGCGAGGAACACTGAAGCTTTCTTT
cdr3_aa: CASSSGQGARNTEAFF

v_call: TRBV4-1
d_call: NA
j_call: TRBJ1-5
clone_size: NA
cdr3_nt: TGCGCCAGCAGCCAAGATGGAGGGCGAGAGTGGCCCCAGCATTTT
cdr3_aa: CASSQDGGREWPQHF

v_call: TRBV5-1
d_call: NA
j_call: TRBJ2-5
clone_size: NA
cdr3_nt: TGCGCCAGCAGCGCTCTGGAGACCCAGTACTTC
cdr3_aa: CASSALETQYF

v_call: TRBV5-5
d_call: NA
j_call: TRBJ1-5
clone_size: NA
cdr3_nt: TGTGCCAGCAGTGGGGACAGCAATCAGCCCCAGCATTTT
cdr3_aa: CASSGDSNQPQHF

v_call: TRBV28
d_call: NA
j_call: TRBJ2-1
clone_size: NA
cdr3_nt: TGTGCCAGCACCCTCGGTGGAGGAGGGAATGAGCAGTTCTTC
cdr3_aa: CASTLGGGGNEQFF

v_call: TRBV10-3
d_call: NA
j_call: TRBJ2-5
clone_size: NA
cdr3_nt: TGTGCCATCAGGAGGGGGTGGGAGACCCAGTACTTC
cdr3_aa: CAIRRGWETQYF

v_call: TRBV27
d_call: NA
j_call: TRBJ1-1
clone_size: NA
cdr3_nt: TGTGCCAGCAGTTTTCGAATCAGGAGGGGCTTCGGGGACACTGAAGCTTTCTTT
cdr3_aa: CASSFRIRRGFGDTEAFF

v_call: TRBV7-8
d_call: TRBD2
j_call: TRBJ2-3
clone_size: NA
cdr3_nt: TGTGCCAGCAGCCCGACGACTAGCGGGGGAAGCACAGATACGCAGTATTTT
cdr3_aa: CASSPTTSGGSTDTQYF

v_call: TRBV12-5
d_call: TRBD1
j_call: TRBJ1-5
clone_size: NA
cdr3_nt: TGTGCTAGGGGACAGAACTATAGCAATCAGCCCCAGCATTTT
cdr3_aa: CARGQNYSNQPQHF

v_call: TRBV4-2
d_call: TRBD2
j_call: TRBJ2-5
clone_size: NA
cdr3_nt: TGTGCCAGCAGCCAAGGGGAACTAGCGGGAGGCCACGAGACCCAGTACTTC
cdr3_aa: CASSQGELAGGHETQYF

v_call: TRBV19
d_call: TRBD2
j_call: TRBJ2-5
clone_size: NA
cdr3_nt: TGTGCCAGTAGCAGGATTAGGACTAGCGGGAGGGACTACCAAGAGACCCAGTACTTC
cdr3_aa: CASSRIRTSGRDYQETQYF

v_call: TRBV2
d_call: TRBD2
j_call: TRBJ2-7
clone_size: NA
cdr3_nt: TGTGCCAGCATCCCCATCCCTAGGGTCGATAGCGGGAGGGCCTCCTACGAGCAGTACTTC
cdr3_aa: CASIPIPRVDSGRASYEQYF

v_call: TRBV4-3
d_call: NA
j_call: TRBJ2-7
clone_size: NA
cdr3_nt: TGCGCCAGCAGCCAAGACCCCCCTGGGGGCCCGGAAAACGAGCAGTACTTC
cdr3_aa: CASSQDPPGGPENEQYF

v_call: TRBV7-2
d_call: NA
j_call: TRBJ2-3
clone_size: NA
cdr3_nt: TGTGCCAGCAGCCGTTCGGGGCGGGGAGAATGCACAGATACGCAGTATTTT
cdr3_aa: CASSRSGRGECTDTQYF

v_call: TRBV19
d_call: NA
j_call: TRBJ1-5
clone_size: NA
cdr3_nt: TGTGCCAGTAGTACACTGCAAGGGCTGAGCAATCAGCCCCAGCATTTT
cdr3_aa: CASSTLQGLSNQPQHF

v_call: TRBV10-3
d_call: NA
j_call: TRBJ2-7
clone_size: NA
cdr3_nt: TGTGCCATCGAGAGAGAAATCGGGGCATACGAGCAGTACTTC
cdr3_aa: CAIEREIGAYEQYF

v_call: TRBV9
d_call: TRBD2
j_call: TRBJ2-7
clone_size: NA
cdr3_nt: TGTGCCAGCAGCGTAGCTGGGACTAGATTCGACGAGCAGTACTTC
cdr3_aa: CASSVAGTRFDEQYF

v_call: TRBV6-4
d_call: NA
j_call: TRBJ2-3
clone_size: NA
cdr3_nt: TGTGCCAACACGGGGACAGATACGCAGTATTTT
cdr3_aa: CANTGTDTQYF

v_call: TRBV19
d_call: NA
j_call: TRBJ1-5
clone_size: NA
cdr3_nt: TGTGCCAGTAGTATAGTGGGCACGGATGGGGGGGTTGGCAATCAGCCCCAGCATTTT
cdr3_aa: CASSIVGTDGGVGNQPQHF

v_call: TRBV30
d_call: NA
j_call: TRBJ2-7
clone_size: NA
cdr3_nt: TGTGCCTGGAGGCGCGCGCGTTCCAGGGCCTACGAGCAGTACTTC
cdr3_aa: CAWRRARSRAYEQYF

v_call: TRBV7-2
d_call: NA
j_call: TRBJ2-3
clone_size: NA
cdr3_nt: TGTGCCAGCAGCTTCCTAAGGACGGTTCAGCAGTATTTT
cdr3_aa: CASSFLRTVQQYF

v_call: TRBV6-5
d_call: NA
j_call: TRBJ1-1
clone_size: NA
cdr3_nt: TGTGCCAGCAGGTCACAGGGTCTGGGGAACACTGAAGCTTTCTTT
cdr3_aa: CASRSQGLGNTEAFF

v_call: TRBV18
d_call: NA
j_call: TRBJ2-3
clone_size: NA
cdr3_nt: TGTGCCAGCTCACCCTCAGCGGGACATAAGCGGGGCACAGATACGCAGTATTTT
cdr3_aa: CASSPSAGHKRGTDTQYF

v_call: TRBV9
d_call: TRBD2
j_call: TRBJ2-1
clone_size: NA
cdr3_nt: TGTGCCAGCAGCCATGTTGGTACTAGCGGGTTGTCCTACAATGAGCAGTTCTTC
cdr3_aa: CASSHVGTSGLSYNEQFF